This entry is about one TCR beta chain. The data stem from a study of blood T cell repertoires in COVID-19. Overall study: The origin of the acute and convalescent COVID-19 samples was the United States, Italy and Spain. PBMCs, B-cell-depleted T cells, or T cells were the source of the cDNA or gDNA that made up the material.

Germline CDR1 is KGHDR and CDR2 is SFDVKD. This CDR3 is built from 14 residues. V gave up 10 bases and J gave up 10 bases; unmatched junction bases: 10. Authors' analysis steps: Using reference gene primer amplification, nucleated cell counts were estimated. Method: immunoSEQ multiplex PCR; TCRdb's copy keeps in-frame clones and lacks some. D and trimming were read from the DNA, whereas the V and J calls and clone size are those reported in that table. The data contain under 200,000 clones, about four fifths of them singletons. Sequenced material: peripheral blood. The V gene is TRBV24-1, the J gene TRBJ2-1; 12 bases align to TRBD2. The sequence was obtained from a woman over 75 with acute or convalescent COVID-19. CDR3 protein: CATKGASGGAEQFF. The CDR3 DNA sequence: TGTGCCACAAAAGGGGCTAGCGGGGGGGCCGAGCAGTTCTTC.